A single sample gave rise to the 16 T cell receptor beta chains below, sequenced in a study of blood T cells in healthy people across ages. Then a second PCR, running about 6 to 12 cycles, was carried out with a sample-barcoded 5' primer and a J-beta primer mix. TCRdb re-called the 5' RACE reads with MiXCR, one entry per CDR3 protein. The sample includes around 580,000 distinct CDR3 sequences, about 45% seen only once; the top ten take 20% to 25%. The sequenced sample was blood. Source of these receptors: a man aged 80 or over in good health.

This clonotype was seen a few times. The CDR3 here is CAISGGQSYGYTF. CDR3 bases: TGTGCCATCAGTGGAGGGCAGAGCTATGGCTACACCTTC. The rearrangement uses TRBV10-3 and TRBJ1-2; D gene unclear. This CDR3 has 13 residues. The germline V and J ends were trimmed by 4 bases and 4 bases, with 10 bases remaining between them. Per the germline V gene, CDR1 is ENHRY and CDR2 is SYGVKD.

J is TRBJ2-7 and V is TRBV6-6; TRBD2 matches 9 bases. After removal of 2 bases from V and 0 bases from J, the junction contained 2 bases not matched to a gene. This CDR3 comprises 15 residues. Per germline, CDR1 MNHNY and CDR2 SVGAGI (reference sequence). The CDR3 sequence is CASSYLAGSSYEQYF. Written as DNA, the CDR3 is TGTGCCAGCAGTTACCTAGCGGGAAGCTCCTACGAGCAGTACTTC.

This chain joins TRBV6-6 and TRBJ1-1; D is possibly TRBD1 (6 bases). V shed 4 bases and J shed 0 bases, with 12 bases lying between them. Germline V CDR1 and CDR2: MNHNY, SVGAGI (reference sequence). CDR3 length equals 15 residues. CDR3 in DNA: TGTGCCAGCAGTTCCCTTGGACAGCTGAACACTGAAGCTTTCTTT. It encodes CASSSLGQLNTEAFF.

This chain's CDR3 is CASSPPDSSGNTIYF. The CDR3 DNA follows: TGTGCCAGCAGCCCCCCGGACAGCTCAGGAAACACCATATATTTT. The chain links TRBV7-2 to TRBJ1-3, with a possible D match to TRBD1 (6 bases). The CDR3 sequence is 15 residues long. With 5 bases removed from V and 4 bases from J, the gap between germline ends came to 15 bases. From germline, CDR1 is SGHTA and CDR2 FQGNSA.

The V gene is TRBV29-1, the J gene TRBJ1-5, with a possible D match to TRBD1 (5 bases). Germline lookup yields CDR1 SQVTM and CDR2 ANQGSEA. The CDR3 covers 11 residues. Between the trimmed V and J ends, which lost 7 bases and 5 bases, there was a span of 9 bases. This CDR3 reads CSGDCDQPQHF. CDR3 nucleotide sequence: TGCAGCGGGGACTGCGATCAGCCCCAGCATTTT.

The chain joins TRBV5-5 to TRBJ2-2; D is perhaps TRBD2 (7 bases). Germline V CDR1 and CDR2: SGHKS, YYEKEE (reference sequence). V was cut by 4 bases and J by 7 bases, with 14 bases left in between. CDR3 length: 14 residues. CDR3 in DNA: TGTGCCAGCAGCCCCCAGGGGAGGGACGGGGAGCTGTTTTTT. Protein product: CASSPQGRDGELFF.

In nucleotides, the CDR3 is TGTGCCATCAGCCCCCTGGGTTTGGACTACGAGCAGTACTTC. This translates into CAISPLGLDYEQYF. The V call is TRBV10-3, the J call TRBJ2-7; D not certain. The CDR3 consists of 14 residues. CDR1 is ENHRY, CDR2 SYGVKD, per germline. V was trimmed by 6 bases and J by 3 bases, leaving 15 bases between them.

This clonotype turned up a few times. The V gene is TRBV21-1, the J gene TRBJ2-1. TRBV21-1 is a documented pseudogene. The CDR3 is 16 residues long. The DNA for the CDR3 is TGTGCCAGCATCAAGAAAGTTTTGTTGTCCTACAATGAGCAGTTCTTC. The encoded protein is CASIKKVLLSYNEQFF.

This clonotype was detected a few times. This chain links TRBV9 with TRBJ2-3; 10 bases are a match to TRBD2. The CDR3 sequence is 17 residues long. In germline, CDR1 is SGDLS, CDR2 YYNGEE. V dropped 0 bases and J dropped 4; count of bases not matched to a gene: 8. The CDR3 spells CASSVGSSGSSPDTQYF. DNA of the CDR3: TGTGCCAGCAGCGTAGGGTCTAGCGGGAGTTCCCCAGATACGCAGTATTTT.

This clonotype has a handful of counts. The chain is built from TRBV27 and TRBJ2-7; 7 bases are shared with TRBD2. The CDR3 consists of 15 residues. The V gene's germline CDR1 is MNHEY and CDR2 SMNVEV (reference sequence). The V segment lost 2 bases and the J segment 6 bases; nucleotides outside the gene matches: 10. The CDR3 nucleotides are TGTGCCAGCAGTTTAAGGGCCAGCGGGGATACCGAGCAGTACTTC. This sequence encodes CASSLRASGDTEQYF.

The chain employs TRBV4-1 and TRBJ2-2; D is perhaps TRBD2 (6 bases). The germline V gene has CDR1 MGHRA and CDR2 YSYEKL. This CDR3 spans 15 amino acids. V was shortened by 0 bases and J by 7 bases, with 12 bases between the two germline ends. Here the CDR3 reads CASSQDGRGNGELFF. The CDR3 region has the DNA TGCGCCAGCAGCCAAGACGGCCGGGGGAACGGGGAGCTGTTTTTT.

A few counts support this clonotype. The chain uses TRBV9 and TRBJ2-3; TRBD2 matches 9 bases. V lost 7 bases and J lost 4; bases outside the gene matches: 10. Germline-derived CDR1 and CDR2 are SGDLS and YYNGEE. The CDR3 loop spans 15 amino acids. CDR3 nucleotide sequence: TGTGCCAGCCCATACCCGGGACTAGCCCCAGATACGCAGTATTTT. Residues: CASPYPGLAPDTQYF.

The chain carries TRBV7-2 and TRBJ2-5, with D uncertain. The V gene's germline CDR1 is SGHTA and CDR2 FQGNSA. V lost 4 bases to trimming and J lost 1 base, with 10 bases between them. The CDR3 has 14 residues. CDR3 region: CASSSGPVQETQYF. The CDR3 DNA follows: TGTGCCAGCAGCTCAGGTCCGGTCCAAGAGACCCAGTACTTC.

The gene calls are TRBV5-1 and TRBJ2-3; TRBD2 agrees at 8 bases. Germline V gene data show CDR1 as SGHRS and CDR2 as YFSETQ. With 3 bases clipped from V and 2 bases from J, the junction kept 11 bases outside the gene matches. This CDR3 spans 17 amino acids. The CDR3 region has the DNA TGCGCCAGCAGCTGGAGACTAGCCGGGGGGGCCACAGATACGCAGTATTTT. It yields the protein CASSWRLAGGATDTQYF. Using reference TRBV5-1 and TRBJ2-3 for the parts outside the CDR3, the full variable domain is KAGVTQTPRYLIKTRGQQVTLSCSPISGHRSVSWYQQTPGQGLQFLFEYFSETQRNKGNFPGRFSGRQFSNSRSEMNVSTLELGDSALYLCASSWRLAGGATDTQYFGPGTRLTVL.

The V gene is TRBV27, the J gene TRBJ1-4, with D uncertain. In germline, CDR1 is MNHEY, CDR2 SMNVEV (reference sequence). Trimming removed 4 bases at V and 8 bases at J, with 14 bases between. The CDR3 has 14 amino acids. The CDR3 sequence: CASSWNPTGEKLFF. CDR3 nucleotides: TGTGCCAGCAGTTGGAACCCGACGGGCGAAAAACTGTTTTTT.

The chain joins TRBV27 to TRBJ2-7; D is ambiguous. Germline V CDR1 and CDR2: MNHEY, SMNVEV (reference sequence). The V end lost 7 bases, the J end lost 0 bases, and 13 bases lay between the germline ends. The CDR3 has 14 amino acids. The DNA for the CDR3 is TGTGCCAGCATGAGGCAGACCAGCTCCTACGAGCAGTACTTC. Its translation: CASMRQTSSYEQYF.